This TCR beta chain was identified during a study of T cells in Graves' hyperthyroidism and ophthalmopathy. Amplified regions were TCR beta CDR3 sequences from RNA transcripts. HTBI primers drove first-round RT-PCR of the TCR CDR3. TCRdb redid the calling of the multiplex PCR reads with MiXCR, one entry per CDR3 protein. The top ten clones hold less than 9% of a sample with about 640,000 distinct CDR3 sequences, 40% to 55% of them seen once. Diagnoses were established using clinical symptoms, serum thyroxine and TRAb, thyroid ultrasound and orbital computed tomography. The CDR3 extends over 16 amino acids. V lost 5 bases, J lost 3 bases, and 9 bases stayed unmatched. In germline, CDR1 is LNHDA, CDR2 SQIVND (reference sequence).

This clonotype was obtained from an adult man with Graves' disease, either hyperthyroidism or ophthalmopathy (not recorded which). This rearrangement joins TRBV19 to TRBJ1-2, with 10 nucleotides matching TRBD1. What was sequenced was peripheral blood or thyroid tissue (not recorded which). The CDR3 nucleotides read TGTGCCAGTAGTTCCCGACCGGGACAGGGGTACTATGGCTACACCTTC. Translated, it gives CASSSRPGQGYYGYTF.